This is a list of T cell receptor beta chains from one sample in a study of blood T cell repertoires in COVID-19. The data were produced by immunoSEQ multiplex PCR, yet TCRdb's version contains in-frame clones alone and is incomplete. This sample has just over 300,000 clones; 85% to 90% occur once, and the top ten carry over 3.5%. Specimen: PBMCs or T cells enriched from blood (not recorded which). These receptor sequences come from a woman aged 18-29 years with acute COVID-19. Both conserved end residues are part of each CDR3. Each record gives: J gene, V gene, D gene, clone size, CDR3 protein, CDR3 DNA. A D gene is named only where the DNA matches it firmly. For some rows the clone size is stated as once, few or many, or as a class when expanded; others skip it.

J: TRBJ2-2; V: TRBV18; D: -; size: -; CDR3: CASSGQGNTGELFF; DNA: TGTGCCAGCTCCGGTCAGGGAAACACCGGGGAGCTGTTTTTT
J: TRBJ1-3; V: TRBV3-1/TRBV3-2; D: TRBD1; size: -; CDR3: CASSQATGARGNTIYF; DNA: TGTGCCAGCAGCCAAGCGACAGGGGCACGGGGAAACACCATATATTTT
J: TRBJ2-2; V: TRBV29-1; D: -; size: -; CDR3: CSVKGGGIGWTGELFF; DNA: TGCAGCGTAAAAGGGGGAGGGATAGGTTGGACCGGGGAGCTGTTTTTT
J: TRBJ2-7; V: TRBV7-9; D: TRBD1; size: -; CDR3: CASSLRTGTGNYEQYF; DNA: TGTGCCAGCAGCTTAAGAACCGGGACAGGGAACTACGAGCAGTACTTC
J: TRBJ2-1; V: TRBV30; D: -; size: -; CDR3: CAWKGPGQFNEQFF; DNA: TGTGCCTGGAAGGGCCCCGGACAGTTTAATGAGCAGTTCTTC
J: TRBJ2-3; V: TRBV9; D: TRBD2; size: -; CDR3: CASSDRVAGGLTDTQYF; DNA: TGTGCCAGCAGCGACAGGGTGGCGGGAGGTCTCACAGATACGCAGTATTTT
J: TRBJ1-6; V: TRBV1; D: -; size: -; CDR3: CTSSPEGAGGDNSPLHF; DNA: TGCACCAGCAGCCCAGAGGGGGCGGGGGGGGATAATTCACCCCTCCACTTT
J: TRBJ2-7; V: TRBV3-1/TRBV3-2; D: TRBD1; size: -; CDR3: CASSQGMFGQGANEQYF; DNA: TGTGCCAGCAGCCAAGGTATGTTTGGACAGGGGGCCAACGAGCAGTACTTC
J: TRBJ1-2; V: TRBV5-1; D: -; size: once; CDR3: CASSLADNYGYTF; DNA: TGCGCCAGCAGCTTGGCAGATAACTATGGCTACACCTTC
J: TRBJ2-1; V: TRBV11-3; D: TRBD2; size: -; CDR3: CASSPGTSGRDQNEQFF; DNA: TGTGCCAGCAGCCCCGGGACTAGCGGGAGGGACCAAAATGAGCAGTTCTTC
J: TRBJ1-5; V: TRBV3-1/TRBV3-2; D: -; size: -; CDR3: CASSQDSSGGQPQHF; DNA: TGTGCCAGCAGCCAAGACTCATCGGGGGGTCAGCCCCAGCATTTT
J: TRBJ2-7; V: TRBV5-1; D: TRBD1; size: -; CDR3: CASSQRTGPYEQYF; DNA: TGCGCCAGCAGCCAAAGGACAGGCCCCTACGAGCAGTACTTC
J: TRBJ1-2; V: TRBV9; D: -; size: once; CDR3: CASSFSSSANYGYTF; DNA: TGTGCCAGCTCTTTTAGTTCCTCTGCTAACTATGGCTACACCTTC
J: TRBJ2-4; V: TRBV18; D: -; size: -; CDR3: CASSRGSLAKNIQYF; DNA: TGTGCCAGCTCACGGGGCAGTTTGGCCAAAAACATTCAGTACTTC
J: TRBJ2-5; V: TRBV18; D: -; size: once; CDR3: CASSRGQQETQYF; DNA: TGTGCCAGCTCGCGGGGACAGCAAGAGACCCAGTACTTC
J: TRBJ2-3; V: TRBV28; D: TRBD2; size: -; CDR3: CASSFERLAGQDTQYF; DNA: TGTGCCAGCAGTTTCGAGCGACTAGCGGGACAAGATACGCAGTATTTT
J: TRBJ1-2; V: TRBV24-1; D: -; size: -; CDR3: CATSDSRGSYGYTF; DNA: TGTGCCACCAGTGATTCCAGGGGTTCCTATGGCTACACCTTC
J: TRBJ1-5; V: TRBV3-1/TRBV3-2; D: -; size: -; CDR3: CASSHWDSSQPQHF; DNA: TGTGCCAGCAGCCATTGGGACTCCTCTCAGCCCCAGCATTTT
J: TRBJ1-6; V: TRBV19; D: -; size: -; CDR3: CASRAGYSYNSPLHF; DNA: TGTGCCAGTAGGGCGGGTTACTCCTATAATTCACCCCTCCACTTT
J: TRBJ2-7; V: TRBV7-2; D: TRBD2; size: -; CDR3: CASSLVQGLAEYYEQYF; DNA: TGTGCCAGCAGCTTAGTGCAGGGACTAGCGGAATATTACGAGCAGTACTTC
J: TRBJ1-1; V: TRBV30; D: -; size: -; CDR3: CAWSVGPQAFF; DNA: TGTGCCTGGAGTGTGGGGCCTCAAGCTTTCTTT
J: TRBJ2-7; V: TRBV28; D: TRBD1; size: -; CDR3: CASSTLDRDNEQYF; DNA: TGTGCCAGCAGTACCCTGGACAGGGATAACGAGCAGTACTTC
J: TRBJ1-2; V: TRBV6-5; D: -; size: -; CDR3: CASSFSRDTSNYGYTF; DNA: TGTGCCAGCAGTTTCAGTCGGGACACCTCTAACTATGGCTACACCTTC
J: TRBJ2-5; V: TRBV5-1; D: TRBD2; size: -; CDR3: CASSVEGLAGETQYF; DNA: TGCGCCAGCAGCGTAGAGGGACTAGCAGGAGAGACCCAGTACTTC
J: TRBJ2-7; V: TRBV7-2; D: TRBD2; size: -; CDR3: CASSLGISGSSYEQYF; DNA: TGTGCCAGCAGCTTAGGTATTAGCGGGAGCTCCTACGAGCAGTACTTC
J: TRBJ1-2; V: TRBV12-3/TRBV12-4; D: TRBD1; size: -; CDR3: CASTETGFGGYTF; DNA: TGTGCCAGCACCGAGACAGGGTTCGGTGGCTACACCTTC
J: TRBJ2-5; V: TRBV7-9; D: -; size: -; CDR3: CASSPGTGSGGQETQYF; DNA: TGTGCCAGCAGCCCGGGAACCGGTTCGGGGGGCCAGGAGACCCAGTACTTC
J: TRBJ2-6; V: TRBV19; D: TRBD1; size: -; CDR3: CASSVGQGSGANVLTF; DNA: TGTGCCAGTAGTGTAGGACAGGGTTCAGGGGCCAACGTCCTGACTTTC
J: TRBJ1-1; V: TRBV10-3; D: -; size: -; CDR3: CAIGEARGYTEAFF; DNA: TGTGCCATCGGTGAGGCGAGGGGGTACACTGAAGCTTTCTTT
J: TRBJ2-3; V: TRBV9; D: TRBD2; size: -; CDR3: CASTPGREGFTDTQYF; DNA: TGTGCCAGCACCCCGGGACGGGAGGGATTCACAGATACGCAGTATTTT
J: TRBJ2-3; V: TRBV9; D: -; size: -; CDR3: CASSVQGLETDTQYF; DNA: TGTGCCAGCAGCGTACAGGGGCTAGAAACAGATACGCAGTATTTT
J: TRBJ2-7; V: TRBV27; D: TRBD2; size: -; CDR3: CASSHGASGYEQYF; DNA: TGTGCCAGCAGCCATGGGGCTAGCGGCTACGAGCAGTACTTC
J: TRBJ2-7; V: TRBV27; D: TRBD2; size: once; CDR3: CASSLSEGLAGGEQYF; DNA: TGTGCCAGCAGTTTATCGGAGGGGCTAGCGGGGGGCGAGCAGTACTTC
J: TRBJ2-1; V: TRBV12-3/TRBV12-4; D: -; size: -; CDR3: CASSLRLNNEQFF; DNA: TGTGCCAGCAGTTTAAGACTGAACAATGAGCAGTTCTTC
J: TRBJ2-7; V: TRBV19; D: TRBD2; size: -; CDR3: CASSIAASGLYEQYF; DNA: TGTGCCAGTAGTATCGCCGCTAGCGGGCTCTACGAGCAGTACTTC
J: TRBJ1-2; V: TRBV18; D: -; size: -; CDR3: CASSPLGGQLNYGYTF; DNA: TGTGCCAGCTCCCCCCTGGGGGGTCAACTTAACTATGGCTACACCTTC
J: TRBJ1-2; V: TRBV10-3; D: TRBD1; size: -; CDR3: CAISEYGQAPYGYTF; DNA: TGTGCCATCAGTGAGTACGGACAGGCCCCCTATGGCTACACCTTC
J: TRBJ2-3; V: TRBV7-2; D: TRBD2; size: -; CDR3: CASSFSRERDTQYF; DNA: TGTGCCAGCAGCTTCTCGCGGGAGAGAGATACGCAGTATTTT
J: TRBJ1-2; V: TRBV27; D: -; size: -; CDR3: CASGGTGYGYTF; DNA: TGTGCCAGCGGGGGGACGGGCTATGGCTACACCTTC
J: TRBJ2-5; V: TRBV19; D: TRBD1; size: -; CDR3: CASSIVGGTEETQYF; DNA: TGTGCCAGTAGTATAGTCGGTGGGACAGAAGAGACCCAGTACTTC
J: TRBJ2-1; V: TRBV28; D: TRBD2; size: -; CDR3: CASSLSGAGGADPYNEQFF; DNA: TGTGCCAGCAGTTTATCGGGAGCGGGGGGGGCGGACCCTTACAATGAGCAGTTCTTC
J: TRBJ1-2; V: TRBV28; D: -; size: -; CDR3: CASSPTGRGYGYTF; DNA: TGTGCCAGCAGTCCAACGGGGAGGGGCTATGGCTACACCTTC
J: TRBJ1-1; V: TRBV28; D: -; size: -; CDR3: CASSFWGRPRNTEAFF; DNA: TGTGCCAGCAGTTTTTGGGGCCGACCGAGAAACACTGAAGCTTTCTTT
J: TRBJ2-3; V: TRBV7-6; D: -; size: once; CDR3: CASSLGLGGSTDTQYF; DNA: TGTGCCAGCAGCTTAGGGTTAGGGGGTAGCACAGATACGCAGTATTTT
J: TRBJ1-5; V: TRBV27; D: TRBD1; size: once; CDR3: CASSGGTGVISNQPQHF; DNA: TGTGCCAGCAGCGGAGGGACAGGGGTTATTAGCAATCAGCCCCAGCATTTT
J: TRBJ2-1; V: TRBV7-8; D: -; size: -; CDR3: CASSFAGYSYNEQFF; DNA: TGTGCCAGCAGCTTTGCGGGATACTCCTACAATGAGCAGTTCTTC